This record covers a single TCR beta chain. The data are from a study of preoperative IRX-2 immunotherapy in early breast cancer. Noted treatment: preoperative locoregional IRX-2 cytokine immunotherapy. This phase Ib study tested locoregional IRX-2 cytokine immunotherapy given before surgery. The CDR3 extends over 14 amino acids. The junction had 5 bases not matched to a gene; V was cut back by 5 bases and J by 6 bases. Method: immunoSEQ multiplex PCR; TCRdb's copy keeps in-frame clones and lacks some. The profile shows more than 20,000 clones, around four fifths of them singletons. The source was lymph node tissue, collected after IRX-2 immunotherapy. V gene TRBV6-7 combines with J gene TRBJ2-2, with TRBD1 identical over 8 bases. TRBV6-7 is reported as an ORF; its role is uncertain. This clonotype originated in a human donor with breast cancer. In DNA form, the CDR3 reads TGTGCCAGCAGTATAACGGACAGGGCCGGGGAGCTGTTTTTT. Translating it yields CASSITDRAGELFF.